These 28 T cell receptor beta chains originate from one sample sequenced in a study of identical twins. Each CDR3 protein gets one entry after TCRdb re-called the 5' RACE reads with MiXCR. The sample holds around 280,000 distinct CDR3 sequences; 8% to 9% are singletons and the top ten take around 2.1%. These same data were also listed under a study on yellow fever vaccine responses in identical twins.

Sequenced: memory (CD45RO+) T cells sorted from blood. The origin of the receptors is a woman in her late teens or twenties in good health.

This clonotype was recorded a few times. The rearrangement uses TRBV28 and TRBJ2-2, with D perhaps being TRBD1 or TRBD2 (6 bases each). Looked up from germline, CDR1 is MDHEN and CDR2 is SYDVKM. The V gene lost 3 bases and the J gene lost 2 bases, with 16 bases spanning the gap. This CDR3 has 17 amino acids. The CDR3 is CASSFWGRGANTGELFF. For the CDR3, the DNA is TGTGCCAGCAGTTTTTGGGGGCGGGGAGCTAACACCGGGGAGCTGTTTTTT.

CDR3 DNA: TGTGCCAGCAGTGGCACTAGGGAGGAGACCCAGTACTTC. It encodes CASSGTREETQYF. The gene calls are TRBV6-1 and TRBJ2-5; possibly TRBD2 for D (5 bases). Per the germline V gene, CDR1 is MNHNS and CDR2 is SASEGT. The CDR3 has 13 amino acids. Trimming left V 4 bases short and J 5 bases short, with 11 bases between.

The chain combines TRBV6-2 or TRBV6-3 with TRBJ1-4; D remains ambiguous. Trimming removed 4 bases from V and 7 bases from J, with 10 bases in between. The germline gives CDR1 MNHEY, CDR2 SVGEGT. CDR3 length: 13 residues. The CDR3 DNA reads as TGTGCCAGCAGTTCTGAGACCGGTGAAAAACTGTTTTTT. It translates to CASSSETGEKLFF.

This clonotype was recorded at least ten times. The V call is TRBV12-3 or TRBV12-4, the J call TRBJ2-5; D unclear. The CDR3 extends over 14 amino acids. The germline V and J ends were trimmed by 3 bases and 5 bases, with 13 bases remaining between them. In DNA form, the CDR3 reads TGTGCCAGCAGTTTTGGCTATCTGGGGGAGACCCAGTACTTC. It translates to CASSFGYLGETQYF.

This clonotype has just a few counts. As DNA, the CDR3 is TGCGCCAGCAGCCCCCTTCCGGGACCCCAAGAGACCCAGTACTTC. This codes for CASSPLPGPQETQYF. The chain carries TRBV5-1 and TRBJ2-5; D may be TRBD1 or TRBD2 (5 bases each). CDR3 length: 15 amino acids. V shed 4 bases and J shed 1 base, with 14 bases lying between them. The germline V gene encodes CDR1 SGHRS and CDR2 YFSETQ. Combining the CDR3 with reference TRBV5-1 and TRBJ2-5 gives the whole variable domain KAGVTQTPRYLIKTRGQQVTLSCSPISGHRSVSWYQQTPGQGLQFLFEYFSETQRNKGNFPGRFSGRQFSNSRSEMNVSTLELGDSALYLCASSPLPGPQETQYFGPGTRLLVL.

This chain links TRBV29-1 with TRBJ2-7; D tentatively fits TRBD1 or TRBD2 (7 bases each). Between the trimmed V and J ends, which lost 2 bases and 2 bases, there was a span of 13 bases. The germline CDR1 and CDR2 sequences are SQVTM and ANQGSEA. This CDR3 comprises 14 residues. Here the CDR3 reads CSVEREGAPYEQYF. The DNA for the CDR3 is TGCAGCGTTGAAAGGGAGGGGGCGCCCTACGAGCAGTACTTC.

At least ten counts were recorded for this clonotype. The chain carries TRBV20-1 and TRBJ2-5; D is unclear. Trimming shortened V by 4 bases and J by 0 bases, and 12 bases separated the two germline ends. This CDR3 region has 14 residues. Germline values: CDR1 DFQATT, CDR2 SNEGSKA (reference sequence). CDR3 DNA sequence: TGCAGTGCTACCTCCGGGTGGTACCAAGAGACCCAGTACTTC. This translates into CSATSGWYQETQYF.

This clonotype was observed many times. J is TRBJ2-1 and V is TRBV12-3 or TRBV12-4, with 7 nucleotides matching TRBD2. The CDR3 contains 14 residues. Trimming cost V 7 bases and J 6 bases; bases outside gene matches: 9. DNA for the CDR3: TGTGCCAGCACCTCCCTCGGGGGGATCAATGAGCAGTTCTTC. Its protein is CASTSLGGINEQFF.

This clonotype has at least ten counts. CDR3 nucleotides: TGTGCCAGCAGCAGCGGGACAGGGGGCGGGAGCTACACCTTC. Translated, it gives CASSSGTGGGSYTF. The chain couples TRBV7-8 to TRBJ1-2, with 12 nucleotides matching TRBD1. The CDR3 has 14 residues. The V gene end was trimmed by 5 bases and the J gene end by 9 bases; junction bases not matched to a gene: 7. Germline V gene lookup returns CDR1 SGHVS and CDR2 FQNEAQ.

The chain couples TRBV6-1 to TRBJ2-7; TRBD1 aligns across 9 bases. Germline V gene lookup returns CDR1 MNHNS and CDR2 SASEGT. J was trimmed by 2 bases and V by 1 base; bases with no gene match: 6. CDR3 length equals 16 residues. The CDR3 DNA reads TGTGCCAGCAGTGAAGGGGACAGGGATTTTACCTACGAGCAGTACGTC. Translated: CASSEGDRDFTYEQYV.

This clonotype was seen more than once but under ten times. J is TRBJ1-2 and V is TRBV20-1; unclear D gene. Germline loops: CDR1 DFQATT, CDR2 SNEGSKA (reference sequence). V lost 0 bases, J lost 7 bases, and 9 bases lay in between. This CDR3 has 12 residues. In DNA form, the CDR3 reads TGCAGTGCTAGAGATCATAGGTTTGGCTACACCTTC. This encodes CSARDHRFGYTF.

This chain uses TRBV23-1 with TRBJ2-3; D is unclear. TRBV23-1 is sorted into the ORF group, with uncertain function. Trimming stripped 4 bases from V and 6 bases from J, with 11 bases between. The CDR3 covers 13 residues. CDR3 sequence: CASSLICLDTQYF. The CDR3 coding sequence is TGCGCCAGCAGTCTCATATGTTTGGATACGCAGTATTTT.

This clonotype was seen at least ten times. The chain has TRBV6-2 or TRBV6-3 and TRBJ1-1; 7 bases align to TRBD1. V dropped 4 bases and J dropped 0; count of bases not matched to a gene: 5. Germline-derived CDR1 and CDR2 are MNHEY and SVGEGT. The CDR3 is 15 amino acids. The CDR3 DNA is TGTGCCAGCAGTTCCGGGGACAGACTGAACACTGAAGCTTTCTTT. Its protein product is CASSSGDRLNTEAFF.

This clonotype was observed a few times. The rearrangement uses TRBV6-4 and TRBJ2-3; D remains unclear. The CDR3 has 13 amino acids. Trimming took off 0 bases at V and 4 bases at J, with 5 bases between the two ends. CDR1 and CDR2 from the germline V gene are MRHNA and SNTAGT. The CDR3 sequence is CASSDSGADTQYF. CDR3 bases: TGTGCCAGCAGTGACTCGGGCGCAGATACGCAGTATTTT.

This clonotype occurred a few times. The junction shows a germline mismatch at one end, possibly a read error. The chain recombines TRBV12-3 or TRBV12-4 with TRBJ1-6; no reliable D call. The CDR3 contains 14 residues. CDR3 region: CASSLGLVDSPLHF. As DNA, the CDR3 is TGTGCCAGCAGCTTAGGGTTAGTTGATTCACCCCTCCACTTT.

At least ten counts were recorded for this clonotype. The V call is TRBV18, the J call TRBJ2-1, with D uncertain. Germline lookup yields CDR1 KGHSH and CDR2 LQKENI. The CDR3 spans 14 residues. V lost 3 bases to trimming and J lost 9 bases, with 15 bases between them. The CDR3 here is CASSPPSGQGEQFF. The CDR3 DNA sequence: TGTGCCAGCTCACCCCCATCGGGTCAAGGTGAGCAGTTCTTC.

The chain has TRBV5-6 and TRBJ2-7; TRBD2 matches 11 bases. The CDR3 loop spans 14 amino acids. Germline values: CDR1 SGHDT, CDR2 YYEEEE. J lost 2 bases, V lost 5 bases, and 3 bases had no gene match. In nucleotides, the CDR3 is TGTGCCAGCAGGCCGACTAGCGGGACCTACGAGCAGTACTTC. It translates to CASRPTSGTYEQYF.

As for this clonotype: The junction does not match germline at one end; this may be a read error. The chain couples TRBV23-1 to TRBJ2-1, with unresolved D. TRBV23-1 is recorded as an ORF, its role being uncertain. The CDR3 has 11 amino acids. The CDR3 protein is CASSPVGGSNF. CDR3 DNA sequence: TGCGCCAGCAGTCCGGTCGGCGGCTCGAACTTC.

The V gene is TRBV5-6, the J gene TRBJ1-5, with D unclear. V gave up 0 bases and J gave up 1 base, with 11 bases separating them. This CDR3 has 16 amino acids. Germline V gives CDR1 SGHDT, CDR2 YYEEEE. DNA of the CDR3: TGTGCCAGCAGCTTGGGAGGGAGGTCAAGCAATCAGCCCCAGCATTTT. It is translated as CASSLGGRSSNQPQHF.

The sample holds a few counts of this clonotype. The V call is TRBV11-2, the J call TRBJ2-1; the match to TRBD1 covers 7 bases. V was pared by 5 bases and J by 7 bases, with 11 bases of the junction left unmatched. Germline V gene sequence: CDR1 SGHAT, CDR2 FQNNGV. The CDR3 contains 15 residues. The CDR3 loop is CASSTIQGSRNEQFF. For the CDR3, the DNA is TGTGCCAGCAGCACAATACAGGGGAGTAGGAATGAGCAGTTCTTC.

This clonotype was observed at least ten times. The chain carries TRBV2 and TRBJ1-5; D call uncertain. The V end lost 5 bases, the J end lost 6 bases, and 8 bases lay between the germline ends. Germline values: CDR1 SNHLY, CDR2 FYNNEI. This CDR3 contains 12 residues. CDR3 sequence (DNA): TGTGCCAGCAGTCGGTGGGGTCAGCCCCAGCATTTT. Translated, it gives CASSRWGQPQHF.

This clonotype came up a few times. The V and J genes are TRBV28 and TRBJ1-1; D not resolved. Germline assignment: CDR1 MDHEN and CDR2 SYDVKM. This CDR3 contains 11 residues. V lost 6 bases to trimming and J lost 7 bases, with 9 bases between them. The CDR3 loop is CASRARFEAFF. As DNA, the CDR3 is TGTGCCAGCAGGGCGCGGTTTGAAGCTTTCTTT.

CDR3 DNA sequence: TGTGCCAGCAGTGAAGGGCAGTTTAGCAATCAGCCCCAGCATTTT. As protein: CASSEGQFSNQPQHF. The V call is TRBV2, the J call TRBJ1-5, with D unclear. In germline, CDR1 is SNHLY, CDR2 FYNNEI. CDR3 size: 15 residues. V gave up 1 base and J gave up 0 bases, with 7 bases separating them.

This chain joins TRBV7-9 and TRBJ2-4, with 8 bases that match TRBD1. Germline-derived CDR1 and CDR2 are SEHNR and FQNEAQ (reference sequence). After removal of 5 bases from V and 6 bases from J, the junction contained 6 bases not matched to a gene. The CDR3 covers 14 residues. CDR3 in amino acids: CASSPTGVRNIQYF. The DNA for the CDR3 is TGTGCCAGCAGCCCGACAGGGGTTCGAAACATTCAGTACTTC.

This clonotype was seen many times. The chain is built from TRBV7-8 and TRBJ1-2; D is unresolved. The germline V gene encodes CDR1 SGHVS and CDR2 FQNEAQ. The V end lost 5 bases, the J end lost 6 bases, and 19 bases lay between the germline ends. There are 15 residues in the CDR3. CDR3 residues: CASSLPTLLGHGYTF. The CDR3 DNA sequence: TGTGCCAGCAGCCTCCCCACCCTCCTGGGCCATGGCTACACCTTC.

This clonotype was seen at least ten times. The chain joins TRBV12-3 or TRBV12-4 to TRBJ2-4, with 11 bases matching TRBD1. Trimming at V came to 4 bases and at J to 1 base, leaving 3 bases not matched to a gene. The CDR3 runs 16 residues. The CDR3 bases are TGTGCCAGCAGTTCGGGGACAGGGGGGGCCAAAAACATTCAGTACTTC. Protein product: CASSSGTGGAKNIQYF.

This clonotype occurred many times. The V gene is TRBV12-3 or TRBV12-4, the J gene TRBJ2-7; D gene unclear. The CDR3 extends over 13 amino acids. Trimming removed 3 bases at V and 2 bases at J, with 8 bases between. CDR3 bases: TGTGCCAGCAGTTTGACCACCGCCTACGAGCAGTACGTC. This translates into CASSLTTAYEQYV.

This clonotype was counted a few times. CDR3 nucleotide sequence: TGTGCCAGCAGGGTACTAGCGGGGGGACTCTCTGGGGCCAACGTCCTGACTTTC. Amino acids: CASRVLAGGLSGANVLTF. J is TRBJ2-6 and V is TRBV6-1; 12 bases agree with TRBD2. The V and J ends lost 6 bases and 0 bases, in that order; junction bases with no gene match: 6. Germline V lookup: CDR1 MNHNS, CDR2 SASEGT. The CDR3 has 18 amino acids.